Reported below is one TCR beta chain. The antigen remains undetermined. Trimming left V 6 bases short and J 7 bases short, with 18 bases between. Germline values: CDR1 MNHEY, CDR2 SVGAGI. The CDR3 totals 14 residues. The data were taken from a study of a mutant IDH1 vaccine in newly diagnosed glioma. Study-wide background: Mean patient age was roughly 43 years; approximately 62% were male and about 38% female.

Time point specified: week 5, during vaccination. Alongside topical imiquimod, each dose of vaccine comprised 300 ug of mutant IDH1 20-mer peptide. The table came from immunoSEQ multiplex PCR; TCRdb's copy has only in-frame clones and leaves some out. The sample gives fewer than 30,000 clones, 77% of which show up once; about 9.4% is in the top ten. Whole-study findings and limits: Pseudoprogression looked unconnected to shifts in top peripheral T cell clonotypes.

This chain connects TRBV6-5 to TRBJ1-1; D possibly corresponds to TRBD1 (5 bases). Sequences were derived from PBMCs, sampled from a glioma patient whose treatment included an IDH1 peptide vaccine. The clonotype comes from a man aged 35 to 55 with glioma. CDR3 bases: TGTGCCAGCAGCCGCCCAGGGCTGCGCAATGAAGCTTTCTTT. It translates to CASSRPGLRNEAFF.